These 24 T cell receptor beta chains were sequenced from one sample in a study of cytomegalovirus exposure and HLA in healthy donors. A multiplex PCR was run with 60 Vbeta primers and 13 Jbeta primers. Sequencing was performed with immunoSEQ multiplex PCR; in TCRdb, only in-frame clones are kept and a portion is missing. Among roughly 88,000 clones listed, about three quarters were seen once. The sequencing input was PBMCs. Receptor source: a man under 40 in good health and CMV-seropositive.

This sequence joins TRBV2 and TRBJ1-2; 7 bases match TRBD1. Germline loops: CDR1 SNHLY, CDR2 FYNNEI. The CDR3 has 13 amino acids. Germline trimming cut 3 bases from V and 2 bases from J; bases unmatched to any gene: 0. The CDR3 spells CASSETGNYGYTF. CDR3 in DNA: TGTGCCAGCAGTGAGACAGGGAACTATGGCTACACCTTC. The full variable domain, with the rest looked up from reference TRBV2 and TRBJ1-2, is EPEVTQTPSHQVTQMGQEVILRCVPISNHLYFYWYRQILGQKVEFLVSFYNNEISEKSEIFDDQFSVERPDGSNFTLKIRSTKLEDSAMYFCASSETGNYGYTFGSGTRLTVV.

The chain has TRBV7-8 and TRBJ2-7; 7 nucleotides align to TRBD2. The germline V gene has CDR1 SGHVS and CDR2 FQNEAQ. The CDR3 loop spans 14 amino acids. V was pared by 10 bases and J by 3 bases, with 12 bases of the junction left unmatched. The CDR3 protein is CAITSSGANYEQYF. In DNA, the CDR3 is TGTGCCATCACATCGAGCGGGGCTAACTACGAGCAGTACTTC. Full variable domain (remainder filled in from reference TRBV7-8 and TRBJ2-7): GAGVSQSPRYKVAKRGQDVALRCDPISGHVSLFWYQQALGQGPEFLTYFQNEAQLDKSGLPSDRFFAERPEGSVSTLKIQRTQQEDSAVYLCAITSSGANYEQYFGPGTRLTVT.

This chain connects TRBV10-1 to TRBJ1-5, with D unresolved. Per germline, CDR1 WNHNN and CDR2 SYGVQD (reference sequence). The CDR3 runs to 13 residues. The chain's CDR3 is CATLKYSNQPQHF. CDR3 DNA: TGCGCGACTCTAAAGTATAGCAATCAGCCCCAGCATTTT.

The rearrangement links TRBV5-4 to TRBJ1-1; TRBD1 agrees at 8 bases. Germline values: CDR1 SGHNT, CDR2 YYREEE (reference sequence). With V trimmed by 2 bases and J by 4 bases, 4 bases remained unmatched. This CDR3 is 14 amino acids long. The CDR3 protein is CASSLQGVATEAFF. CDR3 DNA: TGTGCCAGCAGCTTACAGGGGGTAGCCACTGAAGCTTTCTTT. Drawing the rest from reference TRBV5-4 and TRBJ1-1, the complete variable domain is ETGVTQSPTHLIKTRGQQVTLRCSSQSGHNTVSWYQQALGQGPQFIFQYYREEENGRGNFPPRFSGLQFPNYSSELNVNALELDDSALYLCASSLQGVATEAFFGQGTRLTVV.

The CDR3 reads CASSQGQGGTEAFF. CDR3 nucleotides: TGCGCCAGCAGCCAGGGACAGGGAGGCACTGAAGCTTTCTTT. The gene calls are TRBV4-1 and TRBJ1-1; 9 bases are shared with TRBD1. The CDR3 runs to 14 residues. V was pared by 3 bases and J by 4 bases, with 3 bases of the junction left unmatched. Germline V gene sequence: CDR1 MGHRA, CDR2 YSYEKL.

The chain links TRBV2 to TRBJ1-1, with no clear D. V was shortened by 5 bases and J by 1 base, with 8 bases between the two germline ends. The CDR3 extends over 13 amino acids. Germline V gene lookup returns CDR1 SNHLY and CDR2 FYNNEI. The DNA of the CDR3 is TGTGCCAGCAGTCGACAATGGAACACTGAAGCTTTCTTT. It specifies CASSRQWNTEAFF.

This clone appeared a single time. The rearrangement joins TRBV19 to TRBJ2-1, with 9 bases matching TRBD1. The germline gives CDR1 LNHDA, CDR2 SQIVND (reference sequence). V lost 5 bases, J lost 8 bases, and 7 bases stayed unmatched. This CDR3 is 14 amino acids long. The CDR3 reads CASSDRDRVDEQFF. The CDR3 nucleotides read TGTGCCAGTAGTGACCGGGACAGGGTCGATGAGCAGTTCTTC.

CDR3 nucleotide sequence: TGTGCCAGCAGCCAAGATGGGGGCTCCTTCACTGAAGCTTTCTTT. Protein: CASSQDGGSFTEAFF. The chain links TRBV4-2 to TRBJ1-1; a weak D match, TRBD1 (6 bases). CDR3 length: 15 residues. V lost 0 bases, J lost 4 bases, and 12 bases lay in between. The V gene's germline CDR1 is LGHNA and CDR2 YNFKEQ.

The chain has TRBV2 and TRBJ1-6, with 7 nucleotides matching TRBD1. CDR1 and CDR2 (germline): SNHLY, FYNNEI. The CDR3 is 16 amino acids. V shed 6 bases and J 9 bases; nucleotides not matched to a gene: 14. CDR3 sequence reads: CASRVQEQGRGSPLHF. CDR3 DNA sequence: TGTGCCAGCAGGGTACAAGAACAGGGGAGAGGTTCACCCCTCCACTTT.

J is TRBJ1-1 and V is TRBV28, with D hard to call. V lost 4 bases to trimming and J lost 1 base, with 13 bases between them. CDR3 length: 15 amino acids. In germline, CDR1 is MDHEN, CDR2 SYDVKM. The chain's CDR3 is CASSSPRGWNTEAFF. CDR3 in DNA: TGTGCCAGCAGTTCCCCCCGGGGTTGGAACACTGAAGCTTTCTTT.

This clone was found a few times. The rearrangement links TRBV7-8 to TRBJ1-5; the match to TRBD1 covers 7 bases. The CDR3 length is 15 residues. The trim removed 6 bases at V and 0 bases at J, leaving 5 bases unmatched. From germline, CDR1 is SGHVS and CDR2 FQNEAQ. The CDR3 spells CASSTGTDSNQPQHF. As DNA, the CDR3 is TGTGCCAGCAGTACAGGGACAGATAGCAATCAGCCCCAGCATTTT.

This chain uses TRBV28 with TRBJ2-1; 8 bases match TRBD2. Germline loops: CDR1 MDHEN, CDR2 SYDVKM. Unmatched junction bases numbered 5, after V lost 2 bases and J lost 2 bases. CDR3 size: 16 residues. Written as DNA, the CDR3 is TGTGCCAGCAGTTTAGCGGGGGGCTCCCCCTACAATGAGCAGTTCTTC. Amino acid sequence: CASSLAGGSPYNEQFF.

The chain combines TRBV7-9 with TRBJ1-1, with 11 positions matching TRBD1. After removal of 5 bases from V and 4 bases from J, the junction contained 6 bases not matched to a gene. The CDR3 is 15 amino acids. From germline, CDR1 is SEHNR and CDR2 FQNEAQ (reference sequence). DNA of the CDR3: TGTGCCAGCAGCGTAACCGGGACAGGGGGCACTGAAGCTTTCTTT. Translated: CASSVTGTGGTEAFF.

The chain is built from TRBV7-6 and TRBJ2-3; 11 bases agree with TRBD2. Germline V gene lookup returns CDR1 SGHVS and CDR2 FNYEAQ. V shed 1 base, J shed 2 bases, and the junction held 8 bases outside the gene matches. The CDR3 loop spans 18 amino acids. The DNA of the CDR3 is TGTGCCAGCAGCTTAGAGGCTAGCGGGGGGCCGACCACAGATACGCAGTATTTT. This translates into CASSLEASGGPTTDTQYF.

The gene calls are TRBV15 and TRBJ1-5; D is possibly TRBD1 (6 bases). The CDR3 has 15 amino acids. V gave up 3 bases and J gave up 7 bases, with 16 bases separating them. Germline CDR1 and CDR2: LNHNV and YYDKDF (reference sequence). CDR3 DNA: TGTGCCACCAGCAGTTGGGACACGACCCGGCAGCCCCAGCATTTT. This sequence encodes CATSSWDTTRQPQHF.

The CDR3 nucleotides read TGTGCCAGTAGTGATGCGGTTCGAGGTTATGAGCAGTTCTTC. It codes for CASSDAVRGYEQFF. The chain carries TRBV19 and TRBJ2-1; D unresolved. CDR1 LNHDA and CDR2 SQIVND come from the germline V gene (reference sequence). Trimming left V 5 bases short and J 8 bases short, with 16 bases between. The CDR3 totals 14 residues.

The CDR3 nucleotides are TGTGCCAGCAGCCGGGACAGGTGGAACACTGAAGCTTTCTTT. Its translation: CASSRDRWNTEAFF. The J gene is TRBJ1-1, the V gene TRBV5-5, with 8 bases lining up with TRBD1. The V gene's germline CDR1 is SGHKS and CDR2 YYEKEE (reference sequence). The CDR3 extends over 14 amino acids. V shed 4 bases and J 1 base; nucleotides not matched to a gene: 3.

V and J are TRBV5-6 and TRBJ1-2, with 9 bases lining up with TRBD1. Trimming removed 4 bases from V and 8 bases from J; junction bases left unmatched: 3. Germline CDR1 reads SGHDT; CDR2 reads YYEEEE. The CDR3 runs to 12 residues. The CDR3 is CASSTTGGGYTF. In DNA, the CDR3 is TGTGCCAGCAGCACGACAGGGGGGGGCTACACCTTC.

This clone has a single count. This rearrangement joins TRBV9 to TRBJ2-1; the match to TRBD2 covers 11 bases. CDR1 and CDR2 (germline): SGDLS, YYNGEE. This CDR3 has 18 amino acids. J was trimmed by 4 bases and V by 0 bases; bases with no gene match: 9. The chain's CDR3 is CASSVATGVAGGYNEQFF. CDR3 sequence (DNA): TGTGCCAGCAGCGTAGCTACGGGAGTAGCGGGGGGGTACAATGAGCAGTTCTTC.

The V gene is TRBV9, the J gene TRBJ2-2; no definite D call. V was shortened by 4 bases and J by 6 bases, with 10 bases between the two germline ends. CDR1 and CDR2 from the germline V gene are SGDLS and YYNGEE. The CDR3 loop spans 13 amino acids. The CDR3 nucleotides are TGTGCCAGCAGCCGTCGCGAACCCGGGGAGCTGTTTTTT. It is translated as CASSRREPGELFF.

This clone was detected once. V and J are TRBV6-1 and TRBJ2-7, with 9 bases fitting TRBD1. J gave up 3 bases and V 6 bases, and 6 bases lay outside the gene matches. The CDR3 has 14 residues. CDR1 is MNHNS, CDR2 SASEGT, per germline. CDR3: CASSLDRGIYEQYF. The DNA for the CDR3 is TGTGCCAGCAGCCTGGACAGGGGCATCTACGAGCAGTACTTC.

In this sample, this clone turned up a few times. The V and J genes are TRBV4-2 and TRBJ1-1; possibly TRBD1 for D (6 bases). Germline values: CDR1 LGHNA, CDR2 YNFKEQ. Trimming took off 1 base at V and 1 base at J, with 16 bases between the two ends. The CDR3 totals 17 residues. CDR3 protein: CASSQGPDRKGNTEAFF. The CDR3 DNA reads TGTGCCAGCAGCCAAGGCCCGGACAGAAAAGGGAACACTGAAGCTTTCTTT.

The CDR3 loop reads CASSVGGSGSNEQFF. CDR3 DNA sequence: TGTGCCAGCAGCGTAGGGGGTAGCGGGAGTAATGAGCAGTTCTTC. V gene TRBV9 combines with J gene TRBJ2-1; 9 positions agree with TRBD2. The germline gives CDR1 SGDLS, CDR2 YYNGEE. V lost 0 bases and J lost 7; bases outside the gene matches: 5. CDR3 length equals 15 residues.

This clone was seen only a few times. The chain combines TRBV18 with TRBJ2-7, with 10 bases aligning to TRBD1. With V trimmed by 2 bases and J by 3 bases, 7 bases remained unmatched. The length of the CDR3 is 16 residues. The germline CDR1 and CDR2 sequences are KGHSH and LQKENI. CDR3 region: CASSPRGRTGGYEQYF. The CDR3 DNA reads as TGTGCCAGCTCACCAAGGGGAAGGACAGGGGGCTACGAGCAGTACTTC.